The sequence of this T cell receptor beta chain was determined in a study of early T cells in non-severe SARS-CoV-2 infection. Background on the study: Sequencing of bulk RNA from unsorted whole blood was done, without chain pairing.

There are 14 residues in the CDR3. The germline V and J ends were trimmed by 2 bases and 7 bases, with 11 bases remaining between them. Germline loops: CDR1 SGHVS, CDR2 FQNEAQ. This clonotype was observed many times. No antigen is known for it. Whole-study results and caveats: Using VDJdb, the matching emphasized anti-spike CD8 responses while missing private and CD4 specificities.

Individual cDNA molecules were tagged with unique molecular identifiers. Each CDR3 protein gets one entry after TCRdb re-called the 5' RACE reads with MiXCR. The data hold 76,000 or so distinct CDR3 sequences, with 11% observed a single time. The V and J genes are TRBV7-8 and TRBJ2-2; D might be TRBD1 or TRBD2, each matching 5 bases. The sample comprised whole blood. The receptor was isolated from an adult who was a healthcare worker with PCR-confirmed SARS-CoV-2 infection or an uninfected control (not recorded which). CDR3 region: CASSLLKGSGELFF. The DNA of the CDR3 is TGTGCCAGCAGCTTACTCAAGGGGAGCGGGGAGCTGTTTTTT.